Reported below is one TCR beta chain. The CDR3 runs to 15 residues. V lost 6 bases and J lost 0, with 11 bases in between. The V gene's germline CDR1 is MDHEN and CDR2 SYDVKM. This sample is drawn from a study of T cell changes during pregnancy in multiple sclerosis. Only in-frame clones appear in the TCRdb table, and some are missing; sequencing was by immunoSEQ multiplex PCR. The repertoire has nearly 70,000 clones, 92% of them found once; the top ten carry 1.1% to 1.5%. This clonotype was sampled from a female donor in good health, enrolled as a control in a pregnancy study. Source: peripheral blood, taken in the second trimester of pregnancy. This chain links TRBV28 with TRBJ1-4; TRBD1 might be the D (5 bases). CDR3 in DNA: TGTGCCAGCAGGGTCGACAGTGCAACTAATGAAAAACTGTTTTTT. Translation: CASRVDSATNEKLFF.